Only a few counts were recorded for the clone carrying this T cell receptor (beta chain). The data are from a study of blood T cell repertoires in COVID-19. Libraries were prepared by immunoSEQ multiplex PCR; TCRdb keeps only in-frame clonotypes and omits some of them. The table lists about 300,000 clones, approximately 84% of them singletons. This CDR3 has 12 residues. Trimming pared 2 bases from V and 7 bases from J, leaving 5 bases between. The germline gives CDR1 LGHDT, CDR2 YNNKEL (reference sequence). The chain is built from TRBV3-1 (or the pseudogene TRBV3-2) and TRBJ2-2; D is perhaps TRBD2 (5 bases). Sequencing used peripheral blood. The source is a human donor with COVID-19, enrolled during active disease. The donor label of this sample is uncertain. The CDR3 loop reads CASSQSGGELFF. The CDR3 nucleotides are TGTGCCAGCAGCCAAAGCGGCGGGGAGCTGTTTTTT.